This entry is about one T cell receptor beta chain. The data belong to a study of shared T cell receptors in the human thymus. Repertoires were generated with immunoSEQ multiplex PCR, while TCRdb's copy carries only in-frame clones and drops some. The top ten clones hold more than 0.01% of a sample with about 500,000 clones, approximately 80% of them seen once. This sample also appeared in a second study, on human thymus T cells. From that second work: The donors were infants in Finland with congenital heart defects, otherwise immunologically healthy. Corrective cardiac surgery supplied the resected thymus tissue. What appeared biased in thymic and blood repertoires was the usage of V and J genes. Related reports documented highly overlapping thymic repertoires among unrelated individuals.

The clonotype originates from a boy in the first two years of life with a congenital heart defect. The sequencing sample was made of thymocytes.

This chain's CDR3 is CSFSPGSPYEQYF. In DNA, the CDR3 is TGCAGCTTCTCTCCCGGGTCCCCCTACGAGCAGTACTTC. This chain uses TRBV29-1 with TRBJ2-7; unclear D gene. The ends were cut back, 8 bases at V and 2 bases at J, with 16 bases in the middle. The CDR3 extends over 13 amino acids. Germline V CDR1 and CDR2: SQVTM, ANQGSEA.